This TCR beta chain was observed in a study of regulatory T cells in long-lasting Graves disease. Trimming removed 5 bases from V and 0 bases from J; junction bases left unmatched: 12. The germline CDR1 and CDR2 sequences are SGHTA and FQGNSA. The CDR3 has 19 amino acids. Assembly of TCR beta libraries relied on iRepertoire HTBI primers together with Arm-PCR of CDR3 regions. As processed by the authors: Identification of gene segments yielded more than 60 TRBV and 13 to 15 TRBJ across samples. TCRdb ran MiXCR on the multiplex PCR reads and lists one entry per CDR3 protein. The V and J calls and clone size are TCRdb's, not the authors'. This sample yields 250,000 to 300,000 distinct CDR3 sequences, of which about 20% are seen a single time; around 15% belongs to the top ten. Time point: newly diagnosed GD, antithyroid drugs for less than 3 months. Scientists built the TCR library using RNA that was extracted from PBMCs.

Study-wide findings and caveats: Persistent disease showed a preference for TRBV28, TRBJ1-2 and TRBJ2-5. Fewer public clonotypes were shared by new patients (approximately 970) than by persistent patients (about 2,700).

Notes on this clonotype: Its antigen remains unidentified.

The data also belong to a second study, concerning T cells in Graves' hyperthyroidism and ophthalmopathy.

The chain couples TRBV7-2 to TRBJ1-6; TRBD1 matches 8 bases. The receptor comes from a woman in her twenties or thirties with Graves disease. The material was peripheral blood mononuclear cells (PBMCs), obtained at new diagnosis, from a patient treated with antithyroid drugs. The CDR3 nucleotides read TGTGCCAGCAGCCGGGTGGGCAGGGGGCCTAGCTCCTATAATTCACCCCTCCACTTT. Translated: CASSRVGRGPSSYNSPLHF.